The clone carrying this T cell receptor beta chain was observed a single time. As yet, its antigen is unknown. V dropped 3 bases and J dropped 0; count of bases not matched to a gene: 6. CDR3 length: 17 residues. Germline CDR1 LNHNV, CDR2 YYDKDF (reference sequence). The repertoire was sequenced with immunoSEQ multiplex PCR; TCRdb's copy has only in-frame clones and lacks some. The data hold approximately 16,000 clones, with approximately 90% observed a single time. The sample is drawn from a study of T cells in pancreatic ductal adenocarcinoma. Selected pancreatic ductal adenocarcinoma patients had undergone surgery without neoadjuvant therapy. Whole-study findings and limits: Tumor and blood clonality did not differ significantly, about 0.11 versus 0.072. Compared with tumor, blood showed more total productive templates and approximately 8-fold more clonotypes. Tumor-versus-blood clonality comparisons may be biased toward lower tumor diversity. This surgical cohort overrepresents the minority presenting with early-stage disease.

The chain joins TRBV15 to TRBJ1-2; 11 bases are a match to TRBD1. The sequence came from a human donor with pancreatic ductal adenocarcinoma. Sequencing used PBMCs. The CDR3 nucleotides are TGTGCCACCAGCAGGGGGACAGGGGGTGCAGCTAACTATGGCTACACCTTC. Protein sequence: CATSRGTGGAANYGYTF.